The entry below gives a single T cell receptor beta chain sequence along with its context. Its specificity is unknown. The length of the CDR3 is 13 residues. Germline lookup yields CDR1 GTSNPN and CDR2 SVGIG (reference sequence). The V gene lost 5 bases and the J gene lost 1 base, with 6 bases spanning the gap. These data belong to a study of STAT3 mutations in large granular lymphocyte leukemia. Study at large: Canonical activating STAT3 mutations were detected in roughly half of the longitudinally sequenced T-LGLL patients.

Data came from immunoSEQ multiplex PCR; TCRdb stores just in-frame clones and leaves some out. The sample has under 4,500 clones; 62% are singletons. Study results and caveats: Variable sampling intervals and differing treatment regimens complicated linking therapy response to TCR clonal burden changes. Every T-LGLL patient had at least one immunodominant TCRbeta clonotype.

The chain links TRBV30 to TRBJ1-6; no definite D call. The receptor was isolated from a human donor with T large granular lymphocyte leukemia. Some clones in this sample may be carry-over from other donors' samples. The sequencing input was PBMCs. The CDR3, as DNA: TGTGCCTGGCGGGGATCCTATAATTCACCCCTCCACTTT. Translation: CAWRGSYNSPLHF.